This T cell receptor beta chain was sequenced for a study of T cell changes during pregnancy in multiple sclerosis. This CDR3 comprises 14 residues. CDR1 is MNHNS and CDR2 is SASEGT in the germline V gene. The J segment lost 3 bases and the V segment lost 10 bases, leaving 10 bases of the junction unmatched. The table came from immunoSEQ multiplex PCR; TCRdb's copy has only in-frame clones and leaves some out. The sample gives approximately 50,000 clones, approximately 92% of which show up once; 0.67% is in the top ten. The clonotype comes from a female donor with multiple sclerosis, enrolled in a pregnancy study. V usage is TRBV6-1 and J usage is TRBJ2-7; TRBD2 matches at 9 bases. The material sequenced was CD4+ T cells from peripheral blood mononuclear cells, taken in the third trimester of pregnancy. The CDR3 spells CAIRIAGAIYEQYF. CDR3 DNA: TGTGCCATCCGTATAGCGGGAGCCATCTACGAGCAGTACTTC.